This T cell receptor (beta chain) was sequenced for a study of PD-1 blockade in classical Hodgkin lymphoma. This CDR3 has 15 amino acids. Germline assignment: CDR1 SGDLS and CDR2 YYNGEE. J was trimmed by 3 bases and V by 4 bases; bases with no gene match: 6. Assay used: immunoSEQ multiplex PCR; TCRdb lists only in-frame clones, some missing. Of about 15,000 clones listed, around 85% were seen once; the top ten hold 1%. Relapse after autologous stem cell transplantation occurred in every patient, and brentuximab vedotin exposure varied. Out of thawed PBMCs, magnetic negative selection purified CD4+ T cells.

The J gene is TRBJ2-3, the V gene TRBV9; 9 nucleotides line up with TRBD1. The source was CD4+ T cells from blood, collected at baseline. The clonotype was recovered from a human donor with classical Hodgkin lymphoma. The CDR3, as DNA: TGTGCCAGCAGCAGCGGGACAGGGTCAACAGATACGCAGTATTTT. Encoded protein: CASSSGTGSTDTQYF.